The clone carrying this TCR beta chain is labeled as medium-sized (0.01 to 0.1%). What it binds is not known. TCRdb processed the 5' RACE reads anew with MiXCR; each CDR3 protein has one entry. The table has nearly 1,500 distinct CDR3 sequences, roughly 8.2% seen once. Germline V CDR1 and CDR2: DFQATT, SNEGSKA (reference sequence). The CDR3 runs 13 residues. V was clipped by 1 base and J by 9 bases; unmatched bases: 5. Specified time point: sample taken at primary tumor resection. Samples were obtained from some 70 donors, all untreated early-stage non-small cell lung cancer patients. These data originate in a study of spatial heterogeneity in lung cancer. General observations from the study: Mutation counts in tumors were tracked by counts of expanded intratumoral alpha and beta TCRs.

Sequences were derived from lung tumor tissue, sampled at surgery. The chain has TRBV20-1 and TRBJ2-1; 8 nucleotides line up with TRBD2. The receptor's source is a male donor with early-stage non-small cell lung cancer. The CDR3 DNA sequence: TGCAGTGCTAGAGGAGTGACTAGCGTTGAGCAGTTCTTC. It yields the protein CSARGVTSVEQFF.